This paragraph reports one T cell receptor (beta chain). This specimen comes from a study of PD-L1 blockade in urothelial cancer. Sequencing used immunoSEQ multiplex PCR; TCRdb keeps in-frame clones, though not all of them. Altogether some 100,000 clones are present, roughly nine tenths being singletons, with the ten largest covering roughly 0.93%. Each patient supplied 1 to 8 pretreatment and on-treatment samples. The clonotype was recovered from a woman older than 75 with urothelial cancer. The source was PBMCs, collected around atezolizumab (anti-PD-L1) treatment.

The CDR3 spells CASSWGTGQETQYF. The CDR3 DNA reads TGTGCCAGCAGCTGGGGGACAGGACAAGAGACCCAGTACTTC. V is TRBV5-8 and J is TRBJ2-5; TRBD1 matches 8 bases. J gave up 2 bases and V 3 bases, and 3 bases lay outside the gene matches. The germline gives CDR1 SGHTS, CDR2 YDEGEE. This CDR3 has 14 residues.